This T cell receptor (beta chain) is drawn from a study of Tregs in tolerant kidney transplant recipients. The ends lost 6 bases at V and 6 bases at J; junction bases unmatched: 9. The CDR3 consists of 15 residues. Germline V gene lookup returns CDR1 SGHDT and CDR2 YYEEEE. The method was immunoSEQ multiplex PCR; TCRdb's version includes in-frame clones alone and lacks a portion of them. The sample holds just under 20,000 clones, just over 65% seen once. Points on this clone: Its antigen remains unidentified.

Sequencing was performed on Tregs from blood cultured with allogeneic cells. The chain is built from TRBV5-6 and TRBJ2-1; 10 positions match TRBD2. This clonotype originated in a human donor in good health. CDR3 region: CASTRLAGVVNEQFF. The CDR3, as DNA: TGTGCCAGCACCCGCCTAGCGGGAGTGGTCAATGAGCAGTTCTTC.